Each of the 23 T cell receptor beta chains below was sequenced from the same sample in a study of shared clonotypes between healthy human individuals (dated by TCRdb to the early 2020s). Library prep was done by the immunoSEQ multiplex PCR assay. The source is immuneACCESS, and TCRdb retained only in-frame sequences with V and J called. Part of the clones is not carried over; for the studies checked, unresolved V genes explain less than half of this, and the remainder is unexplained. The sample table shows around 1 million clones, and over 75% are seen once. The ten biggest clones cover approximately 1.5% of the sample. Material for sequencing was memory CD4+ T cells sorted from blood. In light of the paper, this sample's cell subset or site label describes: CD45RA-negative fraction. These receptor sequences come from a man between 18 and 29 years old in good health.

This chain links TRBV18 with TRBJ2-5; 9 bases are shared with TRBD2. The CDR3 is made up of 15 amino acids. The V gene end was trimmed by 6 bases and the J gene end by 5 bases; junction bases not matched to a gene: 10. The germline CDR1 and CDR2 sequences are KGHSH and LQKENI. CDR3 in amino acids: CASSPSGGPRETQYF. The CDR3 coding sequence is TGTGCCAGCTCTCCCAGCGGGGGGCCTAGGGAGACCCAGTACTTC.

The chain recombines TRBV6-4 with TRBJ2-6; 9 bases line up with TRBD1. V shed 6 bases, J shed 4 bases, and the junction held 7 bases outside the gene matches. CDR3 length: 16 residues. Germline V gene sequence: CDR1 MRHNA, CDR2 SNTAGT. Here the CDR3 reads CASSGDRGAGANVLTF. As DNA, the CDR3 is TGTGCCAGCAGCGGCGACAGGGGGGCCGGGGCCAACGTCCTGACTTTC.

This clone was counted ten times or more. This sample includes further DNA sequences coding for the same CDR3. As DNA, the CDR3 is TGTGCCACCACGACAGGGAGCAATCAGCCCCAGCATTTT. It is translated as CATTTGSNQPQHF. The gene calls are TRBV15 and TRBJ1-5; 7 bases match TRBD1. CDR1 and CDR2 (germline): LNHNV, YYDKDF (reference sequence). The V gene end was trimmed by 7 bases and the J gene end by 1 base; junction bases not matched to a gene: 1. This CDR3 has 13 amino acids.

The V gene is TRBV4-3, the J gene TRBJ2-5, with a weak D call TRBD2 (6 bases). CDR1 and CDR2 (germline): LGHNA, YSLEER. V was shortened by 4 bases and J by 4 bases, with 13 bases between the two germline ends. This CDR3 has 14 residues. The DNA for the CDR3 is TGCGCCAGCAGCCCCGGGACTTATGGAGAGACCCAGTACTTC. This translates into CASSPGTYGETQYF.

The rearrangement links TRBV5-1 to TRBJ2-3; perhaps D is TRBD1 or TRBD2 (5 bases each). The germline CDR1 and CDR2 sequences are SGHRS and YFSETQ. With 0 bases removed from V and 9 bases from J, the gap between germline ends came to 17 bases. This CDR3 is 15 amino acids long. In nucleotides, the CDR3 is TGCGCCAGCAGCTTGGCGGGACCCTTAAAACCGACGCAGTATTTT. Its translation: CASSLAGPLKPTQYF.

The chain uses TRBV7-2 and TRBJ2-4, with TRBD2 identical over 7 bases. The CDR3 runs 17 residues. The germline V gene encodes CDR1 SGHTA and CDR2 FQGNSA. V lost 0 bases and J lost 6; bases outside the gene matches: 11. This chain's CDR3 is CASSLAGGRGIGNIQYF. In DNA form, the CDR3 reads TGTGCCAGCAGCTTAGCGGGAGGGAGGGGTATCGGAAACATTCAGTACTTC.

The chain links TRBV27 to TRBJ2-7; D perhaps matches TRBD1 (5 bases). The V end was cut by 4 bases, the J end by 5 bases, with 12 bases between. CDR3 length equals 13 residues. Germline assignment: CDR1 MNHEY and CDR2 SMNVEV (reference sequence). CDR3 sequence (DNA): TGTGCCAGCAGTTCACAACCCAGGGACGAGCAGTACTTC. The encoded protein is CASSSQPRDEQYF.

Note on this clone: The junction departs from germline at one end; a sequencing error may be responsible. The V gene is TRBV11-2, the J gene TRBJ2-3; tentative D call: TRBD2 (7 bases). Germline CDR1 and CDR2: SGHAT and FQNNGV. This CDR3 contains 15 residues. The CDR3 DNA follows: TGTGCCAGCACCTTAGGGGGGGGTAGCACAGATACGCAGTATTTT. This codes for CASTLGGGSTDTQYF.

This CDR3 reads CASSVQGSGELFF. CDR3 in DNA: TGTGCCAGCAGCGTCCAGGGGTCCGGGGAGCTGTTTTTT. This chain connects TRBV9 to TRBJ2-2; a possible D gene is TRBD1 (6 bases). Trimming left V 2 bases short and J 6 bases short, with 8 bases between. Per the germline V gene, CDR1 is SGDLS and CDR2 is YYNGEE. The CDR3 length is 13 residues. The full variable domain, rest sourced from reference TRBV9 and TRBJ2-2, is DSGVTQTPKHLITATGQRVTLRCSPRSGDLSVYWYQQSLDQGLQFLIQYYNGEERAKGNILERFSAQQFPDLHSELNLSSLELGDSALYFCASSVQGSGELFFGEGSRLTVL.

The chain has TRBV6-6 and TRBJ2-7; weak D call: TRBD2 (6 bases). CDR1 and CDR2 (germline): MNHNY, SVGAGI (reference sequence). This CDR3 has 15 residues. The germline V and J ends were trimmed by 2 bases and 6 bases, with 17 bases remaining between them. CDR3 residues: CASSYRDSHNSEQYF. CDR3 sequence (DNA): TGTGCCAGCAGTTACCGGGACTCCCATAATAGCGAGCAGTACTTC.

The chain combines TRBV7-2 with TRBJ1-5; weak D call: TRBD1 (5 bases). V was pared by 0 bases and J by 4 bases, with 10 bases between. Looked up from germline, CDR1 is SGHTA and CDR2 is FQGNSA. The CDR3 totals 15 residues. The CDR3 reads CASSLAPGPNQPQHF. The CDR3 nucleotides read TGTGCCAGCAGCTTAGCGCCAGGGCCAAATCAGCCCCAGCATTTT.

The chain is built from TRBV7-3 and TRBJ1-2; 8 positions agree with TRBD1. V lost 1 base and J lost 7; bases outside the gene matches: 20. The germline gives CDR1 SGHTA, CDR2 FQGTGA. This CDR3 has 19 residues. The CDR3 nucleotides are TGTGCCAGCAGCTTAAGCCCTTTTAGGACAGGGTCGGTTCCGCGTGGCTACACCTTC. Translation: CASSLSPFRTGSVPRGYTF.

This clone was recorded once. The CDR3 here is CASSSGGLAGSSSYNEQFF. Written as DNA, the CDR3 is TGCGCCAGCAGCTCCGGGGGACTAGCGGGATCGAGCTCCTACAATGAGCAGTTCTTC. The genes are TRBV5-1 and TRBJ2-1; 13 bases are a match to TRBD2. V lost 3 bases and J lost 0; bases outside the gene matches: 9. Per germline, CDR1 SGHRS and CDR2 YFSETQ. The CDR3 extends over 19 amino acids.

The rearrangement joins TRBV7-2 to TRBJ2-7; the D is unclear. The CDR3 is made up of 13 amino acids. The V end was cut by 0 bases, the J end by 3 bases, with 6 bases between. The V gene's germline CDR1 is SGHTA and CDR2 FQGNSA. The CDR3 DNA reads TGTGCCAGCAGCTTAGCGACCCGCTACGAGCAGTACTTC. Its translation: CASSLATRYEQYF. The full variable domain, in which reference TRBV7-2 and TRBJ2-7 provide the parts outside the CDR3, is GAGVSQSPSNKVTEKGKDVELRCDPISGHTALYWYRQSLGQGLEFLIYFQGNSAPDKSGLPSDRFSAERTGGSVSTLTIQRTQQEDSAVYLCASSLATRYEQYFGPGTRLTVT.

This chain links TRBV27 with TRBJ1-1; D gene unclear. Germline CDR1 and CDR2: MNHEY and SMNVEV (reference sequence). CDR3 size: 14 residues. Trimming shortened V by 5 bases and J by 4 bases, and 14 bases separated the two germline ends. The CDR3 DNA reads TGTGCCAGCAGTATAAGGCCCGGCGTCACTGAAGCTTTCTTT. The encoded protein is CASSIRPGVTEAFF.

The CDR3 nucleotides read TGCGCCAGCAGCCAAGTTGCGAGCGGAACCCTCGGAAAACTGTTTTTT. It translates to CASSQVASGTLGKLFF. The gene calls are TRBV4-1 and TRBJ1-4; D is ambiguous. CDR3 size: 16 residues. Deletions cut 1 base from V and 10 bases from J, with 19 bases between. Germline CDR1 reads MGHRA; CDR2 reads YSYEKL.

The genes are TRBV11-2 and TRBJ2-6; possibly TRBD1 for D (5 bases). V was pared by 4 bases and J by 4 bases, with 11 bases between. CDR3 length equals 15 residues. Germline CDR1 is SGHAT and CDR2 is FQNNGV. CDR3 region: CASSSRVSGANVLTF. CDR3 DNA sequence: TGTGCCAGCAGCTCCAGGGTCAGCGGGGCCAACGTCCTGACTTTC.

The J gene is TRBJ2-2, the V gene TRBV29-1; D not certain. Germline lookup yields CDR1 SQVTM and CDR2 ANQGSEA. Trimming left V 2 bases short and J 3 bases short, with 10 bases between. The CDR3 is 14 amino acids. DNA for the CDR3: TGCAGCGTTGAACTCATACCGGACACCGGGGAGCTGTTTTTT. This gives the protein CSVELIPDTGELFF.

This clone was detected only a few times. This sequence joins TRBV5-5 and TRBJ2-7, with 7 bases fitting TRBD1. This CDR3 has 12 residues. With V trimmed by 2 bases and J by 6 bases, 2 bases remained unmatched. CDR1 is SGHKS and CDR2 is YYEKEE in the germline V gene (reference sequence). The CDR3 reads CASSFHRGEQYF. The CDR3 region has the DNA TGTGCCAGCAGCTTCCACAGGGGCGAGCAGTACTTC.

The chain employs TRBV2 and TRBJ1-1; 7 bases agree with TRBD1. Germline-derived CDR1 and CDR2 are SNHLY and FYNNEI. Trimming at V came to 1 base and at J to 5 bases, leaving 1 base not matched to a gene. This CDR3 contains 13 residues. CDR3 bases: TGTGCCAGCAGTGAAGAACAGGGGACTGAAGCTTTCTTT. Residues: CASSEEQGTEAFF.

As for this clone: At one end, the junction sequence differs from germline, possibly due to a read error. V usage is TRBV9 and J usage is TRBJ2-2; 8 bases fit TRBD2. The germline gives CDR1 SGDLS, CDR2 YYNGEE. This CDR3 is built from 14 residues. The CDR3 region has the DNA TGTGCCAGCAGCCGACTAGCGAATACCGGGGAGCTGTTTTTT. Protein product: CASSRLANTGELFF.

V and J are TRBV7-2 and TRBJ2-3; D is ambiguous. CDR1 SGHTA and CDR2 FQGNSA come from the germline V gene. This CDR3 region has 13 residues. The germline V and J ends were trimmed by 1 base and 9 bases, with 11 bases remaining between them. CDR3 DNA sequence: TGTGCCAGCAGCTTAGTCGTCTCGGGCACGCAGTATTTT. Its protein is CASSLVVSGTQYF.

The V and J genes are TRBV5-4 and TRBJ2-7; TRBD1 might be the D (6 bases). The germline V and J ends were trimmed by 3 bases and 3 bases, with 16 bases remaining between them. There are 15 residues in the CDR3. The germline CDR1 and CDR2 sequences are SGHNT and YYREEE (reference sequence). The CDR3 nucleotides read TGTGCCAGCAGCTCAAGGGGGAGTATCGGCTACGAGCAGTACTTC. It is translated as CASSSRGSIGYEQYF. Supplemented by reference TRBV5-4 and TRBJ2-7, the full variable domain reads ETGVTQSPTHLIKTRGQQVTLRCSSQSGHNTVSWYQQALGQGPQFIFQYYREEENGRGNFPPRFSGLQFPNYSSELNVNALELDDSALYLCASSSRGSIGYEQYFGPGTRLTVT.